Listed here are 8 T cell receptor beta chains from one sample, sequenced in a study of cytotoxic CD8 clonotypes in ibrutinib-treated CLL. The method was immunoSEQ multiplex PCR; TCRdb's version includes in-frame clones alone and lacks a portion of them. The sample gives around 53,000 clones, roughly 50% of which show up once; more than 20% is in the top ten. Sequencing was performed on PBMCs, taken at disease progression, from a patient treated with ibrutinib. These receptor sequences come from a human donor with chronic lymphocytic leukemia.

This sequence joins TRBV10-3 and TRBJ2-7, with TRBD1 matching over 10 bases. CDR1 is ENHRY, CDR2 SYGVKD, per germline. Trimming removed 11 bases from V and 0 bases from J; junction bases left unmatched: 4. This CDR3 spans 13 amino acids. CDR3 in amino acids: CAARTGGSYEQYF. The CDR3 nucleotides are TGTGCCGCCAGGACAGGGGGCTCCTACGAGCAGTACTTC.

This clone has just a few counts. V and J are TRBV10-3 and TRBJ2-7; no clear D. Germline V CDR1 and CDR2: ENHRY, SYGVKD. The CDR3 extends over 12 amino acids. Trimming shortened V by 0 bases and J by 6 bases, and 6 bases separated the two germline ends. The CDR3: CAISESYAEQYF. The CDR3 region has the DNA TGTGCCATCAGTGAGTCGTATGCCGAGCAGTACTTC.

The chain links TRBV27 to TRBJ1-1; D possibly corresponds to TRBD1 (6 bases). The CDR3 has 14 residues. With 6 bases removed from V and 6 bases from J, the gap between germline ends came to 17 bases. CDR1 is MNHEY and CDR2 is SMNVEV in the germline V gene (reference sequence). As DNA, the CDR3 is TGTGCCAGCAGCTTTCGGACAGAAAGGTCTGAAGCTTTCTTT. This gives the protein CASSFRTERSEAFF.

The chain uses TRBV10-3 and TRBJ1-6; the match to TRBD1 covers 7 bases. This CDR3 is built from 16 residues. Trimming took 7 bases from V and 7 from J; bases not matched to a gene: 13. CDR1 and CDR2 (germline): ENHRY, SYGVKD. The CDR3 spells CAINAGGPSMNSPLHF. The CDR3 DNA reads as TGTGCCATCAACGCAGGGGGACCATCCATGAATTCACCCCTCCACTTT.

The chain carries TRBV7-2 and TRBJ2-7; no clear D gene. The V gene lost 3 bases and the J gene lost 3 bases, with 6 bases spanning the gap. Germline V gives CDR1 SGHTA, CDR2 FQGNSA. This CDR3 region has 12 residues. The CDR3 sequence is CASSFRGYEQYF. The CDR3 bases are TGTGCCAGCAGCTTCAGAGGCTACGAGCAGTACTTC.

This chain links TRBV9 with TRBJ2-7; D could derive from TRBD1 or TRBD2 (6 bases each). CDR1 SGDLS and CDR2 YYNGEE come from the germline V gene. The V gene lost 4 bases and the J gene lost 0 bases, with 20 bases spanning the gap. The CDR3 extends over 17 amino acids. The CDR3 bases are TGTGCCAGCAGCTCCCCCAGTAAGGGGGGTCTCTCCTACGAGCAGTACTTC. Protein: CASSSPSKGGLSYEQYF. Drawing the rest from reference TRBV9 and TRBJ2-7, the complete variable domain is DSGVTQTPKHLITATGQRVTLRCSPRSGDLSVYWYQQSLDQGLQFLIQYYNGEERAKGNILERFSAQQFPDLHSELNLSSLELGDSALYFCASSSPSKGGLSYEQYFGPGTRLTVT.

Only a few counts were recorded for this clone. As DNA, the CDR3 is TGCGCCAGCAGCTTGGACGGATTCTATGGCTACACCTTC. Amino acid sequence: CASSLDGFYGYTF. The chain joins TRBV5-1 to TRBJ1-2; D gene unclear. This CDR3 contains 13 residues. CDR1 is SGHRS, CDR2 YFSETQ, per germline. The V end was cut by 0 bases, the J end by 4 bases, with 7 bases between.

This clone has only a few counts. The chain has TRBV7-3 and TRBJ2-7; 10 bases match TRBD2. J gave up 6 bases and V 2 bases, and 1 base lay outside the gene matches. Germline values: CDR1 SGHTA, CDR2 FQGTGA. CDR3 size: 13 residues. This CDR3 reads CASSLLAGAEQYF. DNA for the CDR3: TGTGCCAGCAGCTTACTAGCGGGAGCCGAGCAGTACTTC.